Presented here are 14 T cell receptor beta chains from one specimen sequenced in a study of OX40 agonist ivuxolimab in advanced cancers. Clones were read by immunoSEQ multiplex PCR, and TCRdb kept only the in-frame ones, dropping some. The table records around 63,000 clones, 79% of them present only once. Sequencing was performed on CD4+ or CD8+ T cells sorted from blood, taken in a trial of the OX40 agonist ivuxolimab. The receptors were sampled from an adult with an advanced solid tumor such as melanoma, head and neck, liver or kidney cancer.

The chain employs TRBV18 and TRBJ2-2; D assignment may be TRBD1 or TRBD2 (5 bases each). V lost 2 bases, J lost 0 bases, and 10 bases lay in between. CDR3 size: 16 residues. CDR1 is KGHSH, CDR2 LQKENI, per germline. The CDR3 loop is CASSPGTWANTGELFF. CDR3 DNA: TGTGCCAGCTCACCAGGGACGTGGGCGAACACCGGGGAGCTGTTTTTT.

J is TRBJ1-2 and V is TRBV7-8; 7 nucleotides match TRBD1. Germline V gene sequence: CDR1 SGHVS, CDR2 FQNEAQ. J lost 0 bases, V lost 8 bases, and 15 bases had no gene match. This CDR3 spans 17 amino acids. The CDR3 DNA follows: TGTGCCAGCGGAAAAACAGGGGACCTTATAGCTAACTATGGCTACACCTTC. This codes for CASGKTGDLIANYGYTF.

V and J are TRBV10-3 and TRBJ2-7, with TRBD2 matching over 11 bases. Trimming at V came to 0 bases and at J to 4 bases, leaving 2 bases not matched to a gene. Germline lookup yields CDR1 ENHRY and CDR2 SYGVKD. CDR3 length: 15 amino acids. CDR3 region: CAISESTSGSYEQYF. DNA for the CDR3: TGTGCCATCAGTGAGTCTACTAGCGGGAGTTACGAGCAGTACTTC.

This clone was seen a single time. The J gene is TRBJ1-4, the V gene TRBV5-6; TRBD1 aligns across 10 bases. The CDR3 runs to 16 residues. Looked up from germline, CDR1 is SGHDT and CDR2 is YYEEEE. Trimming removed 1 base from V and 8 bases from J; junction bases left unmatched: 8. In DNA form, the CDR3 reads TGTGCCAGCAGCTTGAGTGGGACAGGGGTTCCCGAAAAACTGTTTTTT. Translation: CASSLSGTGVPEKLFF. Drawing the rest from reference TRBV5-6 and TRBJ1-4, the complete variable domain is DAGVTQSPTHLIKTRGQQVTLRCSPKSGHDTVSWYQQALGQGPQFIFQYYEEEERQRGNFPDRFSGHQFPNYSSELNVNALLLGDSALYLCASSLSGTGVPEKLFFGSGTQLSVL.

This chain's CDR3 is CASSSGLAGVSQYF. CDR3 sequence (DNA): TGTGCCAGCAGTTCGGGGCTAGCGGGGGTTTCGCAGTATTTT. V and J are TRBV6-5 and TRBJ2-3; 10 bases map to TRBD2. Germline V gene data show CDR1 as MNHEY and CDR2 as SVGAGI. The CDR3 has 14 amino acids. The V and J ends lost 4 bases and 10 bases, in that order; junction bases with no gene match: 8.

The chain links TRBV9 to TRBJ1-3; 7 positions match TRBD1. V was pared by 3 bases and J by 3 bases, with 9 bases of the junction left unmatched. The CDR3 is 16 amino acids. Germline CDR1 reads SGDLS; CDR2 reads YYNGEE. DNA of the CDR3: TGTGCCAGCAGCGCCACCGGGACAGAAAGTGGAAACACCATATATTTT. Its protein product is CASSATGTESGNTIYF.

CDR3: CSVVTLRSSGEQYF. CDR3 DNA sequence: TGCAGCGTTGTTACATTAAGGTCCAGCGGAGAGCAGTACTTC. The chain couples TRBV29-1 to TRBJ2-7; TRBD2 might be the D (5 bases). This CDR3 comprises 14 residues. Germline CDR1 reads SQVTM; CDR2 reads ANQGSEA. Trimming took 4 bases from V and 7 from J, leaving 20 bases between them.

This clone was picked up one time. V usage is TRBV4-3 and J usage is TRBJ2-1; TRBD2 matches at 11 bases. V dropped 8 bases and J dropped 7; count of bases not matched to a gene: 4. The CDR3 is made up of 13 amino acids. Germline loops: CDR1 LGHNA, CDR2 YSLEER. CDR3 residues: CASRTSGSNEQFF. CDR3 bases: TGCGCCAGCCGAACTAGCGGGAGTAATGAGCAGTTCTTC.

This clone was counted a few times. The genes are TRBV11-3 and TRBJ2-1, with D hard to call. CDR3 size: 18 residues. Per the germline V gene, CDR1 is SGHNT and CDR2 is YENEEA. The V gene lost 1 base and the J gene lost 9 bases, with 25 bases spanning the gap. CDR3 sequence: CASSLGGSLGDLLSEQFF. The CDR3 DNA reads TGTGCCAGCAGCTTAGGAGGTTCGTTGGGTGACCTTTTAAGTGAGCAGTTCTTC.

This clone was detected a few times. The V call is TRBV27, the J call TRBJ2-1; D gene ambiguous. The CDR3 is made up of 14 amino acids. Germline loops: CDR1 MNHEY, CDR2 SMNVEV (reference sequence). The V and J ends lost 2 bases and 3 bases respectively, with 8 bases between them. The CDR3 region is CASSLISNYNEQFF. The CDR3 nucleotides are TGTGCCAGCAGTTTAATATCTAACTACAATGAGCAGTTCTTC.

The J gene is TRBJ2-1, the V gene TRBV5-1; 13 positions agree with TRBD2. This CDR3 spans 16 amino acids. From germline, CDR1 is SGHRS and CDR2 YFSETQ. V trimming: 4 bases; J trimming: 2 bases; junction bases outside the gene matches: 3. The chain's CDR3 is CASSKGLAGTYNEQFF. The CDR3 DNA reads as TGCGCCAGCAGCAAGGGACTAGCGGGAACCTACAATGAGCAGTTCTTC.

The V call is TRBV29-1, the J call TRBJ2-5; TRBD2 matches at 8 bases. The germline V gene encodes CDR1 SQVTM and CDR2 ANQGSEA. The trim removed 7 bases at V and 2 bases at J, leaving 6 bases unmatched. CDR3 length: 13 residues. The CDR3 protein is CSASGGRQETQYF. CDR3 bases: TGCAGCGCCAGCGGGGGCCGGCAAGAGACCCAGTACTTC.

The chain has TRBV7-9 and TRBJ1-1; D is perhaps TRBD1 (5 bases). CDR1 and CDR2 (germline): SEHNR, FQNEAQ (reference sequence). Trimming removed 6 bases from V and 0 bases from J, with 11 bases in between. There are 14 residues in the CDR3. CDR3 loop: CASSAGAVNTEAFF. CDR3 DNA: TGTGCCAGCAGTGCCGGGGCGGTGAACACTGAAGCTTTCTTT. Complete variable domain (other parts from reference TRBV7-9 and TRBJ1-1): DTGVSQNPRHKITKRGQNVTFRCDPISEHNRLYWYRQTLGQGPEFLTYFQNEAQLEKSRLLSDRFSAERPKGSFSTLEIQRTEQGDSAMYLCASSAGAVNTEAFFGQGTRLTVV.

By sample share, this clone is medium-sized. The CDR3 is CASSQGLNQPQHF. The DNA for the CDR3 is TGCGCCAGCAGCCAGGGCCTAAATCAGCCCCAGCATTTT. The chain links TRBV4-1 to TRBJ1-5; D not resolved. Germline values: CDR1 MGHRA, CDR2 YSYEKL. V was cut by 3 bases and J by 4 bases, with 7 bases left in between. The CDR3 sequence is 13 residues long.